This T cell receptor beta chain was observed in a study of cytomegalovirus exposure and HLA in healthy donors. Overall study: In terms of ancestry, the Caucasian-associated cluster contained roughly 80% of the approximately 420 genotyped donors.

Study outcomes and limitations: Three CMV-associated chains proved CMV antigen-specific in vitro. Previous analysis showed most TCR beta V segments were productive about 87% or about 30% of the time.

13 Jbeta primers and 60 Vbeta primers were used for the PCR. TCRdb keeps only in-frame clones here, not all; method: immunoSEQ multiplex PCR. The table includes some 170,000 clones, around nine tenths detected once. As regards this clone: The antigen is not known.

The sequenced material came from PBMCs. This TCR was sampled from a woman aged 30 to 39 in good health and CMV-seronegative.

Here the CDR3 DNA reads TGTGCCAGCAGTCCCCTAGCGGGGGGGCTAAATGAGCAGTTCTTC. The encoded protein is CASSPLAGGLNEQFF. The genes are TRBV27 and TRBJ2-1; TRBD2 aligns across 12 bases. This CDR3 spans 15 amino acids. The trim removed 5 bases at V and 7 bases at J, leaving 6 bases unmatched. In germline, CDR1 is MNHEY, CDR2 SMNVEV (reference sequence).